Presented here are 15 T cell receptor beta chains from one specimen sequenced in a study of blood T cell repertoires in COVID-19. TCRdb's table, derived via immunoSEQ multiplex PCR, lists solely in-frame clones and lacks some. The sample has over 150,000 clones; about 85% are singletons. Specimen: peripheral blood. The source of these receptors is a woman aged 60-70 years with COVID-19, enrolled during active disease.

The rearrangement links TRBV19 to TRBJ1-2; D is possibly TRBD1 (6 bases). This CDR3 has 16 amino acids. CDR1 LNHDA and CDR2 SQIVND come from the germline V gene (reference sequence). The V and J ends lost 4 bases and 4 bases respectively, with 19 bases between them. In DNA, the CDR3 is TGTGCCAGTAGTAGTAGAAGGACAGCAGACCCCTATGGCTACACCTTC. Residues: CASSSRRTADPYGYTF.

This chain links TRBV30 with TRBJ1-2; D not certain. The CDR3 loop spans 14 amino acids. Trimming took off 2 bases at V and 4 bases at J, with 14 bases between the two ends. In germline, CDR1 is GTSNPN, CDR2 SVGIG (reference sequence). The CDR3 loop reads CAWSQALGSYGYTF. The CDR3 DNA is TGTGCCTGGAGTCAGGCCCTCGGGAGCTATGGCTACACCTTC. Full variable domain (missing parts from reference TRBV30 and TRBJ1-2): SQTIHQWPATLVQPVGSPLSLECTVEGTSNPNLYWYRQAAGRGLQLLFYSVGIGQISSEVPQNLSASRPQDRQFILSSKKLLLSDSGFYLCAWSQALGSYGYTFGSGTRLTVV.

The chain links TRBV6-5 to TRBJ2-5, with TRBD1 as a possible D gene (5 bases). Germline CDR1 reads MNHEY; CDR2 reads SVGAGI. Trimming cost V 6 bases and J 3 bases, with 17 bases left between them. The CDR3 has 15 residues. CDR3 bases: TGTGCCAGCAGCTCGTGGGGCCAAATCAAAGAGACCCAGTACTTC. Protein sequence: CASSSWGQIKETQYF.

The rearrangement joins TRBV12-5 to TRBJ1-2; D gene uncertain. In germline, CDR1 is LGHNT, CDR2 FRNRAP. V gave up 1 base and J gave up 5 bases, with 11 bases separating them. The CDR3 runs to 14 residues. CDR3 sequence (DNA): TGTGCTAGTGGTTTGGAGGAGGGAAGGTATGGCTACACCTTC. Its translation is CASGLEEGRYGYTF.

This chain connects TRBV19 to TRBJ1-2; D unresolved. Germline lookup yields CDR1 LNHDA and CDR2 SQIVND (reference sequence). CDR3 length equals 15 residues. V dropped 2 bases and J dropped 1 base, with 11 bases sitting between them. The CDR3 DNA reads TGTGCCAGTAGTATACCAGACAACGATAACTATGGCTACACCTTC. Protein sequence: CASSIPDNDNYGYTF.

V is TRBV19 and J is TRBJ2-1; TRBD1 matches at 10 bases. With 6 bases clipped from V and 7 bases from J, the junction kept 9 bases outside the gene matches. Per the germline V gene, CDR1 is LNHDA and CDR2 is SQIVND (reference sequence). The CDR3 totals 15 residues. The CDR3 is CASRLDRGDTNEQFF. CDR3 sequence (DNA): TGTGCCAGTAGGCTGGACAGGGGGGATACAAATGAGCAGTTCTTC. Drawing the rest from reference TRBV19 and TRBJ2-1, the complete variable domain is DGGITQSPKYLFRKEGQNVTLSCEQNLNHDAMYWYRQDPGQGLRLIYYSQIVNDFQKGDIAEGYSVSREKKESFPLTVTSAQKNPTAFYLCASRLDRGDTNEQFFGPGTRLTVL.

The chain couples TRBV10-3 to TRBJ2-5; D is perhaps TRBD1 (5 bases). This CDR3 is built from 13 residues. V shed 6 bases and J shed 0 bases, with 8 bases lying between them. CDR1 ENHRY and CDR2 SYGVKD come from the germline V gene. The CDR3 loop is CAISTGNQETQYF. The CDR3 DNA reads as TGTGCCATCAGCACAGGAAACCAAGAGACCCAGTACTTC.

The genes are TRBV5-1 and TRBJ2-3, with D possibly being TRBD2 (6 bases). Deletions cut 4 bases from V and 2 bases from J, with 14 bases between. From germline, CDR1 is SGHRS and CDR2 YFSETQ. There are 15 residues in the CDR3. The CDR3 reads CASSRDWGDTDTQYF. DNA for the CDR3: TGCGCCAGCAGCCGAGACTGGGGGGACACAGATACGCAGTATTTT.

The V call is TRBV7-9, the J call TRBJ2-2; 7 bases fit TRBD1. The germline gives CDR1 SEHNR, CDR2 FQNEAQ (reference sequence). The CDR3 covers 15 residues. V dropped 4 bases and J dropped 5; count of bases not matched to a gene: 7. The CDR3 nucleotides read TGTGCCAGCAGCTCGGGACAGCCGATAACCGGGGAGCTGTTTTTT. Amino acid sequence: CASSSGQPITGELFF.

V usage is TRBV18 and J usage is TRBJ2-5; 9 nucleotides agree with TRBD1. V lost 5 bases, J lost 0 bases, and 4 bases stayed unmatched. The CDR3 covers 15 residues. Germline V gene sequence: CDR1 KGHSH, CDR2 LQKENI. The CDR3 sequence is CASSGDRGYQETQYF. CDR3 bases: TGTGCCAGCTCAGGCGACAGGGGGTACCAAGAGACCCAGTACTTC.

V gene TRBV19 combines with J gene TRBJ1-1; D gene ambiguous. Between the trimmed V and J ends, which lost 3 bases and 5 bases, there was a span of 10 bases. CDR3 length: 13 amino acids. Germline-derived CDR1 and CDR2 are LNHDA and SQIVND (reference sequence). The CDR3 here is CASSIVAGTEAFF. DNA for the CDR3: TGTGCCAGTAGTATTGTCGCGGGGACTGAAGCTTTCTTT.

The chain's CDR3 is CASSRDSYGYTF. CDR3 nucleotides: TGCGCCAGCAGCCGGGACAGCTATGGCTACACCTTC. The chain is built from TRBV5-1 and TRBJ1-2; 7 bases map to TRBD1. The CDR3 is 12 amino acids. CDR1 is SGHRS, CDR2 YFSETQ, per germline. V lost 4 bases to trimming and J lost 4 bases; unmatched junction nucleotides: 1.

This chain links TRBV25-1 with TRBJ2-5; 8 nucleotides line up with TRBD2. CDR3 length: 15 amino acids. Germline V CDR1 and CDR2: MGHDK, SYGVNS. V dropped 3 bases and J dropped 0; count of bases not matched to a gene: 3. CDR3 nucleotide sequence: TGTGCCAGCAGTGACCTAGCGGGTTACCAAGAGACCCAGTACTTC. Amino acid sequence: CASSDLAGYQETQYF.

This chain connects TRBV29-1 to TRBJ2-1, with TRBD1 identical over 7 bases. V shed 6 bases and J 4 bases; nucleotides not matched to a gene: 12. This CDR3 comprises 15 residues. CDR1 and CDR2 (germline): SQVTM, ANQGSEA. DNA of the CDR3: TGCAGCGTCAAAACTCCGGGACAGAAATACAATGAGCAGTTCTTC. Its translation: CSVKTPGQKYNEQFF.

The CDR3 region is CASSQTWNEQFF. The CDR3 nucleotides read TGTGCCAGCAGCCAAACATGGAATGAGCAGTTCTTC. V gene TRBV3-1 (or the pseudogene TRBV3-2) combines with J gene TRBJ2-1; no clear D gene. CDR1 is LGHDT, CDR2 YNNKEL, per germline (reference sequence). CDR3 length: 12 amino acids. Trimming removed 2 bases from V and 7 bases from J, with 6 bases in between.